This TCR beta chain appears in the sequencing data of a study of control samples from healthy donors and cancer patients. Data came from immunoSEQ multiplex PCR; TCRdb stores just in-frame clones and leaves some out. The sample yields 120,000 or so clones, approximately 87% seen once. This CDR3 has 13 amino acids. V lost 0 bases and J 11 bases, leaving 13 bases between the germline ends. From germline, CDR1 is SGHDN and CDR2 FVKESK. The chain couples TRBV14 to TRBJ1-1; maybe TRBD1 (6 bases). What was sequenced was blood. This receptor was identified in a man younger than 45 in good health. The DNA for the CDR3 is TGTGCCAGCAGCCAAGATTGGGGCCAGGGGGCTTTCTTT. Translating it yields CASSQDWGQGAFF.